The 17 T cell receptor beta chains listed next were all sequenced from one sample in a study of identical twins. One entry per CDR3 protein, called by TCRdb with MiXCR from the 5' RACE reads. The sample yields some 300,000 distinct CDR3 sequences, more than 9% seen once. These data also featured in a second study, about yellow fever vaccine responses in identical twins.

Sequencing used CD8+ T cells sorted from blood. All receptors derive from a woman younger than 35 in good health.

This clonotype was seen a handful of times. V and J are TRBV15 and TRBJ2-3, with 7 bases fitting TRBD2. Unmatched junction bases numbered 6, after V lost 7 bases and J lost 2 bases. The CDR3 is 14 amino acids. The V gene's germline CDR1 is LNHNV and CDR2 YYDKDF (reference sequence). CDR3 nucleotides: TGTGCCACCAACGCGGGAGAGCCCACAGATACGCAGTATTTT. It codes for CATNAGEPTDTQYF.

This clonotype was observed a handful of times. The chain has TRBV11-2 and TRBJ1-1; D might be TRBD1 (5 bases). This CDR3 is 15 amino acids long. CDR1 is SGHAT, CDR2 FQNNGV, per germline. Trimming left V 0 bases short and J 1 base short, with 9 bases between. Written as DNA, the CDR3 is TGTGCCAGCAGCTTAGAGGAGGGACGGAACACTGAAGCTTTCTTT. Translation: CASSLEEGRNTEAFF.

The chain couples TRBV28 to TRBJ1-2; D may be TRBD1 (5 bases). Per germline, CDR1 MDHEN and CDR2 SYDVKM. Trimming stripped 8 bases from V and 2 bases from J, with 18 bases between. The CDR3 spans 15 residues. This CDR3 is CASVPGLNYNYGYTF. In DNA, the CDR3 is TGTGCCAGCGTCCCGGGACTGAACTACAACTATGGCTACACCTTC.

V usage is TRBV5-1 and J usage is TRBJ2-7; D possibly corresponds to TRBD2 (5 bases). The V end lost 3 bases, the J end lost 0 bases, and 13 bases lay between the germline ends. This CDR3 region has 15 residues. The V gene's germline CDR1 is SGHRS and CDR2 YFSETQ. The CDR3 reads CASSYSGRGSYEQYF. The CDR3 coding sequence is TGCGCCAGCAGCTACAGCGGAAGAGGCTCCTACGAGCAGTACTTC.

This chain links TRBV15 with TRBJ2-1, with D unclear. The germline V and J ends were trimmed by 4 bases and 1 base, with 8 bases remaining between them. The CDR3 has 14 residues. CDR1 is LNHNV, CDR2 YYDKDF, per germline (reference sequence). This chain's CDR3 is CATSNSHSYNEQFF. The CDR3 bases are TGTGCCACCAGCAACAGCCATTCCTACAATGAGCAGTTCTTC.

This clonotype was observed a few times. The chain employs TRBV6-1 and TRBJ2-3, with a possible D match to TRBD2 (5 bases). Germline V CDR1 and CDR2: MNHNS, SASEGT. The CDR3 contains 13 residues. The V gene lost 11 bases and the J gene lost 5 bases, with 17 bases spanning the gap. CDR3 DNA: TGTGCCGGCCGGGAACAGCCGGGAGATACGCAGTATTTT. Translated, it gives CAGREQPGDTQYF.

The chain has TRBV5-1 and TRBJ1-3; maybe TRBD1 (6 bases). Trimming cost V 0 bases and J 2 bases, with 12 bases left between them. From germline, CDR1 is SGHRS and CDR2 YFSETQ. The CDR3 consists of 16 residues. CDR3 sequence reads: CASSLAGGRTGNTIYF. CDR3 DNA sequence: TGCGCCAGCAGCTTGGCCGGGGGGCGCACTGGAAACACCATATATTTT.

The chain links TRBV7-9 to TRBJ1-5, with 9 bases lining up with TRBD1. Germline V gives CDR1 SEHNR, CDR2 FQNEAQ (reference sequence). The CDR3 totals 17 residues. With 3 bases clipped from V and 2 bases from J, the junction kept 8 bases outside the gene matches. The DNA of the CDR3 is TGTGCCAGCAGCTTTACCGGGACAGGGCTTGGCAATCAGCCCCAGCATTTT. Residues: CASSFTGTGLGNQPQHF.

This sequence joins TRBV6-5 and TRBJ2-7; the match to TRBD1 covers 8 bases. The germline V gene has CDR1 MNHEY and CDR2 SVGAGI. The CDR3 spans 13 residues. V shed 4 bases and J 5 bases; nucleotides not matched to a gene: 4. The CDR3 nucleotides read TGTGCCAGCAGTTGGGGACAGGAAAACGAGCAGTACTTC. It codes for CASSWGQENEQYF.

The chain employs TRBV3-1 and TRBJ2-1; maybe TRBD1 (6 bases). The CDR3 is made up of 16 amino acids. Trimming pared 4 bases from V and 1 base from J, leaving 14 bases between. Germline V lookup: CDR1 LGHDT, CDR2 YNNKEL (reference sequence). CDR3 region: CASSPVRQVSYNEQFF. CDR3 sequence (DNA): TGTGCCAGCAGCCCGGTGCGACAGGTTTCCTACAATGAGCAGTTCTTC.

This clonotype showed up many times. This sequence joins TRBV12-3 or TRBV12-4 and TRBJ2-7; TRBD1 is a possible D gene (6 bases). Trimming shortened V by 3 bases and J by 0 bases, and 12 bases separated the two germline ends. CDR3 length: 15 amino acids. The CDR3 sequence is CASSFVGTNSYEQYF. The CDR3 coding sequence is TGTGCCAGCAGTTTTGTCGGGACAAACTCCTACGAGCAGTACTTC.

V and J are TRBV27 and TRBJ2-1; 8 bases are shared with TRBD2. Trimming took 5 bases from V and 5 from J; bases not matched to a gene: 14. The CDR3 sequence is 17 residues long. The germline gives CDR1 MNHEY, CDR2 SMNVEV (reference sequence). CDR3 region: CASSLLVSGGAHNEQFF. The CDR3 DNA is TGTGCCAGCAGTCTGCTGGTCTCCGGGGGGGCCCACAATGAGCAGTTCTTC.

This clonotype showed up just a few times. V gene TRBV20-1 combines with J gene TRBJ2-7; 10 bases align to TRBD1. Trimming removed 6 bases from V and 1 base from J; junction bases left unmatched: 6. This CDR3 region has 14 residues. Germline V gene data show CDR1 as DFQATT and CDR2 as SNEGSKA (reference sequence). The chain's CDR3 is CSAPPGQGSYEQYV. The CDR3 DNA follows: TGCAGTGCCCCCCCGGGACAGGGGTCCTACGAGCAGTACGTC.

In this sample, this clonotype turned up many times. The chain is built from TRBV10-3 and TRBJ2-1, with 8 nucleotides matching TRBD2. Germline CDR1 is ENHRY and CDR2 is SYGVKD. The CDR3 consists of 19 residues. Unmatched junction bases numbered 14, after V lost 0 bases and J lost 4 bases. The CDR3 protein is CAISESTEAGDWVYNEQFF. Written as DNA, the CDR3 is TGTGCCATCAGTGAGTCGACTGAAGCGGGAGATTGGGTTTACAATGAGCAGTTCTTC.

J is TRBJ2-7 and V is TRBV10-3, with D hard to call. The germline V gene encodes CDR1 ENHRY and CDR2 SYGVKD. Between the trimmed V and J ends, which lost 8 bases and 1 base, there was a span of 15 bases. There are 14 residues in the CDR3. CDR3 residues: CAIQEGGNSYEQYF. In nucleotides, the CDR3 is TGTGCCATCCAGGAAGGCGGCAATTCCTACGAGCAGTACTTC.

This clonotype was observed a handful of times. CDR3 coding DNA: TGCGCCAGCAGCCATCCCACAGTCTATGGCTACACCTTC. Encoded protein: CASSHPTVYGYTF. This sequence joins TRBV4-1 and TRBJ1-2; D not certain. This CDR3 has 13 amino acids. Per the germline V gene, CDR1 is MGHRA and CDR2 is YSYEKL. Trimming stripped 3 bases from V and 4 bases from J, with 9 bases between.

In its sample, this clonotype was seen a few times. The chain joins TRBV5-6 to TRBJ2-1; 8 bases map to TRBD2. Germline CDR1 reads SGHDT; CDR2 reads YYEEEE. The V gene end was trimmed by 10 bases and the J gene end by 4 bases; junction bases not matched to a gene: 7. The CDR3 has 13 amino acids. CDR3 sequence: CAGREGPYNEQFF. The CDR3 DNA reads as TGTGCCGGCCGGGAGGGCCCTTACAATGAGCAGTTCTTC.